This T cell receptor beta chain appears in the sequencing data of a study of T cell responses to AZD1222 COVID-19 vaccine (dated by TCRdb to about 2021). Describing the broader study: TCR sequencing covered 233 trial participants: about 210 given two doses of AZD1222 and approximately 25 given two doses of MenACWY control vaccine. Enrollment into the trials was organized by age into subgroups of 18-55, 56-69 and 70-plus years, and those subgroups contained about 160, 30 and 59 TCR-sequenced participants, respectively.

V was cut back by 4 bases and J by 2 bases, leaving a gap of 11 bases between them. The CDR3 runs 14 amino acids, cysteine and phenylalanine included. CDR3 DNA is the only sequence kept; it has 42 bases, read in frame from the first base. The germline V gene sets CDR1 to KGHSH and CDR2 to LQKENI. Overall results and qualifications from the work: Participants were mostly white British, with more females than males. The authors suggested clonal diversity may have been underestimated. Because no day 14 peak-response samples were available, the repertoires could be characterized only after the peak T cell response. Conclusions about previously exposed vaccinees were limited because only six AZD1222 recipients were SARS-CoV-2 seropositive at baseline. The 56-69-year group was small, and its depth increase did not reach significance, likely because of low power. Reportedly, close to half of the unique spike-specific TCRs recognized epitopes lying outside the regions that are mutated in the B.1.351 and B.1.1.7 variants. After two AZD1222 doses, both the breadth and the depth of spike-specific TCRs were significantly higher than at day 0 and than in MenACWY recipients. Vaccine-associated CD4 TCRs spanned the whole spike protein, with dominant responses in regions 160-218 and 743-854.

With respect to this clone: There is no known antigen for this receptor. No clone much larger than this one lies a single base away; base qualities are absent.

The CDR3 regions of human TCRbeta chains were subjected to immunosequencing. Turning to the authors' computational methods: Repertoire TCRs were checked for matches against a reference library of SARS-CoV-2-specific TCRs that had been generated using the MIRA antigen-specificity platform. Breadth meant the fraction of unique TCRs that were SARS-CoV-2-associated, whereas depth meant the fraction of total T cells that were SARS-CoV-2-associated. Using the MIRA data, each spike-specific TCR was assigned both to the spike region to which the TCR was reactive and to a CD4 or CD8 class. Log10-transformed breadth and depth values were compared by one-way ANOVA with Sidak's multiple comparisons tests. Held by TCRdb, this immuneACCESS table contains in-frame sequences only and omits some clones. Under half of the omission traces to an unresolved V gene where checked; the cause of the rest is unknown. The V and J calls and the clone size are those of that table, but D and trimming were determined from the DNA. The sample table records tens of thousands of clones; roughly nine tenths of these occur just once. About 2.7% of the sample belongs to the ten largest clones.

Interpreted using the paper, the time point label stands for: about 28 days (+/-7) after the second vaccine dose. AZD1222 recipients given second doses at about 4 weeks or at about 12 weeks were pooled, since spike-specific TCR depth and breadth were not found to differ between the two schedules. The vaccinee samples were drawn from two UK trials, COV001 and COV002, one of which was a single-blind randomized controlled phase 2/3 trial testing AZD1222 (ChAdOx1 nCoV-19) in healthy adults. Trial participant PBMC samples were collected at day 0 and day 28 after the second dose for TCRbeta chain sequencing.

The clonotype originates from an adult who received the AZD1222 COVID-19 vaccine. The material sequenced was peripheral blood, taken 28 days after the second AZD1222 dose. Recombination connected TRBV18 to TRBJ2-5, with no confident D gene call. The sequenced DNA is TGTGCCAGCTCACAAGACTTGATTCAAGAGACCCAGTACTTC. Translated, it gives CASSQDLIQETQYF.